One sample yielded the 17 T cell receptor beta chains listed below, sequenced in a study of blood T cell repertoires in COVID-19. Assay: immunoSEQ multiplex PCR; the TCRdb copy retains only in-frame clones and omits some. The top ten hold roughly 1.2% of the sample, which has 100,000 to 150,000 clones, approximately 91% seen once. Sequenced input: peripheral blood. The receptor source for this set is an elderly woman with acute or convalescent COVID-19.

This chain links TRBV10-3 with TRBJ2-5; TRBD2 agrees at 8 bases. Germline CDR1 and CDR2: ENHRY and SYGVKD. The CDR3 sequence is 14 residues long. V dropped 5 bases and J dropped 5; count of bases not matched to a gene: 7. The CDR3 region is CAISTEREKETQYF. The CDR3 coding sequence is TGTGCCATCAGTACAGAGCGGGAGAAGGAGACCCAGTACTTC.

In this sample, this clone turned up once. The chain employs TRBV5-1 and TRBJ1-1; D uncertain. The V end was cut by 7 bases, the J end by 0 bases, with 10 bases between. Germline CDR1 is SGHRS and CDR2 is YFSETQ. CDR3 length: 13 residues. The CDR3 sequence: CASGEGMNTEAFF. Here the CDR3 DNA reads TGCGCCAGCGGAGAGGGTATGAACACTGAAGCTTTCTTT.

The genes are TRBV11-2 and TRBJ2-5; TRBD2 aligns across 7 bases. The CDR3 runs to 16 residues. The germline gives CDR1 SGHAT, CDR2 FQNNGV. V dropped 4 bases and J dropped 2; count of bases not matched to a gene: 10. The CDR3 loop reads CASSSWDSGPQETQYF. The CDR3, as DNA: TGTGCCAGCAGCTCTTGGGATAGCGGGCCACAAGAGACCCAGTACTTC.

The chain uses TRBV4-2 and TRBJ2-2, with D unresolved. Looked up from germline, CDR1 is LGHNA and CDR2 is YNFKEQ. Between the trimmed V and J ends, which lost 0 bases and 0 bases, there was a span of 5 bases. This CDR3 is 15 amino acids long. CDR3 in DNA: TGTGCCAGCAGCCAAGAGGGCACGAACACCGGGGAGCTGTTTTTT. Translation: CASSQEGTNTGELFF.

V gene TRBV7-2 combines with J gene TRBJ2-4, with D maybe TRBD2 (5 bases). With 3 bases removed from V and 6 bases from J, the gap between germline ends came to 12 bases. The CDR3 runs to 14 residues. The germline CDR1 and CDR2 sequences are SGHTA and FQGNSA. CDR3 protein: CASSFERASNIQYF. The DNA for the CDR3 is TGTGCCAGCAGCTTTGAGAGGGCGTCAAACATTCAGTACTTC.

The chain uses TRBV6-5 and TRBJ1-4; D possibly corresponds to TRBD1 (5 bases). The CDR3 consists of 15 residues. Germline V gene data show CDR1 as MNHEY and CDR2 as SVGAGI. Deletions cut 6 bases from V and 8 bases from J, with 19 bases between. The CDR3 coding sequence is TGTGCCAGCAGGAACGACCAAAGCAAGGGGGAAAAACTGTTTTTT. Translating it yields CASRNDQSKGEKLFF.

The genes are TRBV19 and TRBJ2-2; D is ambiguous. Trimming took off 6 bases at V and 2 bases at J, with 7 bases between the two ends. This CDR3 is built from 13 residues. Germline V gene lookup returns CDR1 LNHDA and CDR2 SQIVND (reference sequence). For the CDR3, the DNA is TGTGCCAGTAGCCATACAAACACCGGGGAGCTGTTTTTT. This codes for CASSHTNTGELFF.

This chain uses TRBV29-1 with TRBJ2-3; 12 bases line up with TRBD1. After removal of 6 bases from V and 8 bases from J, the junction contained 9 bases not matched to a gene. This CDR3 has 14 residues. Germline CDR1 is SQVTM and CDR2 is ANQGSEA. The CDR3 sequence is CSVEGQGAAGTQYF. CDR3 bases: TGCAGCGTGGAGGGACAGGGGGCAGCGGGTACGCAGTATTTT.

J is TRBJ2-1 and V is TRBV2; 13 bases are a match to TRBD2. The CDR3 consists of 17 residues. Germline CDR1 and CDR2: SNHLY and FYNNEI. V was clipped by 6 bases and J by 3 bases; unmatched bases: 8. The CDR3 region is CASSRTSGRADYNEQFF. CDR3 in DNA: TGTGCCAGCAGCCGGACTAGCGGGAGAGCGGACTACAATGAGCAGTTCTTC. The whole variable domain, remainder taken from reference TRBV2 and TRBJ2-1, is EPEVTQTPSHQVTQMGQEVILRCVPISNHLYFYWYRQILGQKVEFLVSFYNNEISEKSEIFDDQFSVERPDGSNFTLKIRSTKLEDSAMYFCASSRTSGRADYNEQFFGPGTRLTVL.

J is TRBJ2-1 and V is TRBV2; 8 bases map to TRBD1. The V segment lost 8 bases and the J segment 6 bases; nucleotides outside the gene matches: 9. The CDR3 sequence is 14 residues long. CDR1 and CDR2 (germline): SNHLY, FYNNEI. The CDR3: CASDGQGIINEQFF. Written as DNA, the CDR3 is TGTGCCAGCGATGGACAGGGAATTATCAATGAGCAGTTCTTC.

The V call is TRBV5-1, the J call TRBJ1-6, with 7 bases aligning to TRBD1. J was trimmed by 5 bases and V by 0 bases; bases with no gene match: 2. The germline gives CDR1 SGHRS, CDR2 YFSETQ. This CDR3 contains 15 residues. The CDR3 here is CASSLDTGDNSPLHF. The CDR3 bases are TGCGCCAGCAGCTTGGACACAGGGGATAATTCACCCCTCCACTTT. Combining the CDR3 with reference TRBV5-1 and TRBJ1-6 gives the whole variable domain KAGVTQTPRYLIKTRGQQVTLSCSPISGHRSVSWYQQTPGQGLQFLFEYFSETQRNKGNFPGRFSGRQFSNSRSEMNVSTLELGDSALYLCASSLDTGDNSPLHFGNGTRLTVT.

The genes are TRBV25-1 and TRBJ1-2; 10 bases are shared with TRBD1. Germline loops: CDR1 MGHDK, CDR2 SYGVNS. Trimming cost V 5 bases and J 7 bases; bases outside gene matches: 7. CDR3 length: 14 residues. The CDR3, as DNA: TGTGCCAGCAGTCCCGGGACAGGGGTTCTTGGCTACACCTTC. Its protein product is CASSPGTGVLGYTF.

This clone has just a few counts. The genes are TRBV6-5 and TRBJ2-7; 9 bases align to TRBD1. This CDR3 is 14 amino acids long. V shed 4 bases and J 2 bases; nucleotides not matched to a gene: 3. CDR1 and CDR2 from the germline V gene are MNHEY and SVGAGI. The CDR3 DNA reads TGTGCCAGCAGTTGGGGACAGGGAGCCTACGAGCAGTACTTC. Protein product: CASSWGQGAYEQYF.

The chain joins TRBV4-2 to TRBJ1-1; the D is unclear. Deletions cut 0 bases from V and 5 bases from J, with 7 bases between. The CDR3 covers 13 residues. Germline V gene data show CDR1 as LGHNA and CDR2 as YNFKEQ. CDR3 protein: CASSQDAGTEAFF. The CDR3 DNA reads TGTGCCAGCAGCCAAGATGCGGGTACTGAAGCTTTCTTT.

This sequence joins TRBV9 and TRBJ1-3, with D possibly matching TRBD1 (6 bases). The length of the CDR3 is 12 residues. Germline V gene lookup returns CDR1 SGDLS and CDR2 YYNGEE. V dropped 3 bases and J dropped 9 bases, with 10 bases sitting between them. CDR3 DNA: TGTGCCAGCAGCGGAGGGGGATCCACCATATATTTT. Translation gives CASSGGGSTIYF.

V usage is TRBV19 and J usage is TRBJ1-5; tentatively, D is TRBD1 (5 bases). CDR1 LNHDA and CDR2 SQIVND come from the germline V gene (reference sequence). V was clipped by 5 bases and J by 3 bases, with 14 bases between them. The CDR3 length is 15 residues. The CDR3 sequence is CASSPTKGINQPQHF. CDR3 coding DNA: TGTGCCAGTAGTCCCACTAAGGGGATCAATCAGCCCCAGCATTTT.

This chain uses TRBV15 with TRBJ1-5, with TRBD1 identical over 9 bases. Per the germline V gene, CDR1 is LNHNV and CDR2 is YYDKDF (reference sequence). V trimming: 2 bases; J trimming: 8 bases; junction bases outside the gene matches: 7. The CDR3 is 15 amino acids. The CDR3 protein is CATSRQQGAVEPQHF. The CDR3 DNA reads as TGTGCCACCAGCAGACAACAGGGGGCGGTGGAGCCCCAGCATTTT.